The 22 T cell receptor beta chains listed next were all sequenced from one sample in a study of cytomegalovirus exposure and HLA in healthy donors. Researchers ran the PCR with 60 Vbeta and 13 Jbeta primers. Sequenced by immunoSEQ multiplex PCR; TCRdb stores in-frame clones only, minus some. The sample has 30,000 to 40,000 clones; approximately 90% are singletons. The sequenced sample was PBMCs. These receptors were obtained from a woman in her forties in good health and CMV-seropositive.

CDR3 in amino acids: CASSDGLAGGSDTQYF. CDR3 sequence (DNA): TGTGCCAGCAGTGACGGACTAGCGGGGGGCTCAGATACGCAGTATTTT. The chain carries TRBV6-4 and TRBJ2-3; TRBD2 agrees at 14 bases. CDR1 is MRHNA and CDR2 is SNTAGT in the germline V gene. CDR3 size: 16 residues. J was trimmed by 4 bases and V by 2 bases; bases with no gene match: 2.

The V gene is TRBV28, the J gene TRBJ1-2; weak D call: TRBD1 (6 bases). CDR3 length: 13 amino acids. V was pared by 5 bases and J by 8 bases, with 15 bases between. Germline CDR1 is MDHEN and CDR2 is SYDVKM. CDR3 nucleotides: TGTGCCAGCAGTCAACAGGGTTCTAGAGGCTACACCTTC. Translated: CASSQQGSRGYTF.

The V gene is TRBV9, the J gene TRBJ2-6, with 10 bases fitting TRBD1. Germline lookup yields CDR1 SGDLS and CDR2 YYNGEE. The CDR3 contains 18 residues. V lost 3 bases and J lost 0; bases outside the gene matches: 6. The DNA of the CDR3 is TGTGCCAGCAGCGCTTCCGGGACAGGGGTCTCTGGGGCCAACGTCCTGACTTTC. Amino acids: CASSASGTGVSGANVLTF.

The chain carries TRBV6-5 and TRBJ1-2, with 7 bases matching TRBD1. There are 15 residues in the CDR3. J was trimmed by 1 base and V by 6 bases; bases with no gene match: 8. Germline-derived CDR1 and CDR2 are MNHEY and SVGAGI. CDR3 sequence reads: CASRGTGVYNYGYTF. CDR3 DNA sequence: TGTGCCAGCAGAGGCACAGGGGTGTATAACTATGGCTACACCTTC.

CDR3 amino acids: CASSRPGGGIQYF. Written as DNA, the CDR3 is TGTGCCAGCAGCAGGCCCGGGGGGGGGATTCAGTACTTC. This rearrangement joins TRBV5-4 to TRBJ2-4; TRBD2 matches 8 bases. V was clipped by 4 bases and J by 10 bases; unmatched bases: 7. Germline V CDR1 and CDR2: SGHNT, YYREEE (reference sequence). This CDR3 spans 13 amino acids.

V gene TRBV9 combines with J gene TRBJ1-1, with D maybe TRBD1 (5 bases). Germline lookup yields CDR1 SGDLS and CDR2 YYNGEE. The CDR3 is 14 amino acids. The V and J ends lost 0 bases and 6 bases respectively, with 12 bases between them. Here the CDR3 reads CASSVVGGAAEAFF. CDR3 nucleotide sequence: TGTGCCAGCAGCGTAGTTGGAGGGGCCGCTGAAGCTTTCTTT.

V usage is TRBV6-5 and J usage is TRBJ2-7; possibly TRBD2 for D (6 bases). V gave up 0 bases and J gave up 4 bases, with 13 bases separating them. This CDR3 region has 15 residues. Germline V gives CDR1 MNHEY, CDR2 SVGAGI. The CDR3 protein is CASSYSTGGQYEQYF. DNA for the CDR3: TGTGCCAGCAGTTACTCAACCGGGGGTCAGTACGAGCAGTACTTC.

J is TRBJ2-3 and V is TRBV7-8; 13 bases line up with TRBD2. The CDR3 consists of 15 residues. Germline V gene sequence: CDR1 SGHVS, CDR2 FQNEAQ. Losses at the gene ends were 5 bases for V and 1 base for J; bases not matched to a gene: 0. The CDR3 sequence is CASSGTSGGTDTQYF. The CDR3 DNA is TGTGCCAGCAGCGGGACTAGCGGGGGCACAGATACGCAGTATTTT.

CDR3 sequence (DNA): TGTGCCAGCTCACCACGGATCATGGGCGTAGGACATTCCGGGGAGCTGTTTTTT. Amino acids: CASSPRIMGVGHSGELFF. The V gene is TRBV18, the J gene TRBJ2-2; the D gene is possibly TRBD1 (5 bases). Germline loops: CDR1 KGHSH, CDR2 LQKENI. The CDR3 runs 18 residues. The V and J ends lost 1 base and 6 bases respectively, with 21 bases between them.

The V call is TRBV27, the J call TRBJ1-1; 8 bases are a match to TRBD1. V was pared by 2 bases and J by 5 bases, with 7 bases of the junction left unmatched. The length of the CDR3 is 15 residues. Germline-derived CDR1 and CDR2 are MNHEY and SMNVEV (reference sequence). CDR3 bases: TGTGCCAGCAGTTTACAGCAGGGGGCGAGAACTGAAGCTTTCTTT. This encodes CASSLQQGARTEAFF.

This clone was seen only once. V is TRBV10-2 and J is TRBJ2-2; 10 positions agree with TRBD1. CDR1 is WSHSY and CDR2 is SAAADI in the germline V gene. The CDR3 is 13 residues long. V gave up 5 bases and J gave up 8 bases; unmatched junction bases: 2. In DNA, the CDR3 is TGCGCCAGCAGTCGACAGGGGGCAGGGGAGCTGTTTTTT. Encoded protein: CASSRQGAGELFF.

The chain carries TRBV5-4 and TRBJ2-2; 13 bases line up with TRBD2. The ends lost 2 bases at V and 4 bases at J; junction bases unmatched: 2. The CDR3 is made up of 16 amino acids. CDR1 and CDR2 from the germline V gene are SGHNT and YYREEE (reference sequence). CDR3 protein: CASSLGLAGVTGELFF. In DNA, the CDR3 is TGTGCCAGCAGCTTAGGACTAGCGGGGGTCACCGGGGAGCTGTTTTTT.

This clone was seen a handful of times. V and J are TRBV6-6 and TRBJ1-1; 11 positions match TRBD1. The germline V gene has CDR1 MNHNY and CDR2 SVGAGI (reference sequence). This CDR3 has 13 amino acids. The V gene end was trimmed by 5 bases and the J gene end by 6 bases; junction bases not matched to a gene: 2. The CDR3 sequence: CASSRGQGAEAFF. In DNA, the CDR3 is TGTGCCAGCAGTAGGGGACAGGGGGCTGAAGCTTTCTTT.

The chain uses TRBV10-2 and TRBJ1-6; no definite D call. Germline CDR1 reads WSHSY; CDR2 reads SAAADI. V shed 0 bases and J shed 9 bases, with 6 bases lying between them. The CDR3 sequence is 13 residues long. CDR3 sequence reads: CASSESVASPLHF. CDR3 sequence (DNA): TGCGCCAGCAGTGAGTCAGTAGCTTCACCCCTCCACTTT.

Concerning this clone itself: One junction end disagrees with the germline gene, perhaps due to a read error. This chain links TRBV7-2 with TRBJ1-3; D is uncertain. Per germline, CDR1 SGHTA and CDR2 FQGNSA. The CDR3 spans 16 residues. Here the CDR3 reads CASSLVTGSSGNTVYF. The CDR3 coding sequence is TGTGCCAGCAGCTTAGTCACGGGGAGCTCTGGAAACACCGTATATTTT.

This chain connects TRBV6-5 to TRBJ1-1; 7 bases match TRBD1. The CDR3 totals 15 residues. Germline CDR1 and CDR2: MNHEY and SVGAGI. Trimming took 5 bases from V and 0 from J; bases not matched to a gene: 6. CDR3 region: CASSAQGRMNTEAFF. CDR3 coding DNA: TGTGCCAGCAGTGCACAGGGGAGGATGAACACTGAAGCTTTCTTT.

The rearrangement joins TRBV25-1 to TRBJ1-4; TRBD1 agrees at 8 bases. The germline V gene has CDR1 MGHDK and CDR2 SYGVNS. The ends lost 4 bases at V and 8 bases at J; junction bases unmatched: 6. The CDR3 covers 14 residues. As DNA, the CDR3 is TGTGCCAGCAGTGCGACAGGGGTTGGGGAAAAACTGTTTTTT. Translating gives CASSATGVGEKLFF.

The chain couples TRBV19 to TRBJ1-2; 7 positions agree with TRBD1. With V trimmed by 3 bases and J by 8 bases, 12 bases remained unmatched. CDR1 and CDR2 from the germline V gene are LNHDA and SQIVND (reference sequence). CDR3 length: 15 residues. CDR3 coding DNA: TGTGCCAGTAGTATCGGGTACGGGACAGCGAACGGCTACACCTTC. Amino acids: CASSIGYGTANGYTF.

The chain recombines TRBV4-1 with TRBJ1-2; D uncertain. There are 12 residues in the CDR3. From germline, CDR1 is MGHRA and CDR2 YSYEKL. V gave up 10 bases and J gave up 4 bases, with 13 bases separating them. CDR3 loop: CATRGPRYGYTF. The CDR3 region has the DNA TGCGCCACCCGAGGGCCACGCTATGGCTACACCTTC.

This chain uses TRBV2 with TRBJ1-2; 7 bases map to TRBD1. There are 15 residues in the CDR3. Germline CDR1 SNHLY, CDR2 FYNNEI. Trimming took 7 bases from V and 6 from J; bases not matched to a gene: 14. The CDR3 nucleotides are TGTGCCAGCATAGTCTCTGGACAGGTAACCGATGGCTACACCTTC. It yields the protein CASIVSGQVTDGYTF.

V and J are TRBV10-3 and TRBJ2-3, with 9 bases identical to TRBD2. The V gene's germline CDR1 is ENHRY and CDR2 SYGVKD. V gave up 2 bases and J gave up 0 bases; unmatched junction bases: 12. The CDR3 consists of 19 residues. The chain's CDR3 is CAISEGPAGGHYSTDTQYF. The CDR3 coding sequence is TGTGCCATCAGTGAGGGTCCAGCGGGGGGACATTATAGCACAGATACGCAGTATTTT.

The V and J genes are TRBV7-2 and TRBJ2-7; the D is unclear. V was trimmed by 1 base and J by 0 bases, leaving 10 bases between them. Germline values: CDR1 SGHTA, CDR2 FQGNSA. CDR3 length: 15 amino acids. CDR3 DNA sequence: TGTGCCAGCAGCTTAGGTTCAGTCAGCTCCTACGAGCAGTACTTC. Its protein is CASSLGSVSSYEQYF.